The 13 T cell receptor beta chains below were found in one sample sequenced in a study of blood T cell repertoires in COVID-19. Method: immunoSEQ multiplex PCR; TCRdb's copy keeps in-frame clones and lacks some. This repertoire shows about 50,000 clones, 85% to 90% found once; its top ten account for 2% to 3%. Sequencing was carried out using peripheral blood. Every receptor here comes from a woman of 80 years or more with COVID-19, enrolled during active disease.

This clone counts as medium-sized (0.01 to 0.1%). The gene calls are TRBV28 and TRBJ1-5; 9 positions agree with TRBD1. CDR1 and CDR2 from the germline V gene are MDHEN and SYDVKM. V lost 6 bases to trimming and J lost 5 bases; unmatched junction nucleotides: 8. CDR3 length: 15 amino acids. The DNA for the CDR3 is TGTGCCAGCAGGTGGGGGACAGGGCTCTATCAGCCCCAGCATTTT. Its protein is CASRWGTGLYQPQHF.

The chain combines TRBV5-1 with TRBJ1-2; 11 nucleotides agree with TRBD1. The CDR3 runs 16 residues. Germline V gene lookup returns CDR1 SGHRS and CDR2 YFSETQ. Trimming took 0 bases from V and 6 from J; bases not matched to a gene: 7. The CDR3 loop is CASSLAGQGAGHGYTF. Written as DNA, the CDR3 is TGCGCCAGCAGCTTGGCCGGACAGGGGGCCGGGCATGGCTACACCTTC.

The chain has TRBV29-1 and TRBJ1-4, with 10 bases fitting TRBD1. The V segment lost 7 bases and the J segment 7 bases; nucleotides outside the gene matches: 6. The V gene's germline CDR1 is SQVTM and CDR2 ANQGSEA. The CDR3 is 13 residues long. The CDR3 reads CSGMGQGSEKLFF. Here the CDR3 DNA reads TGCAGCGGCATGGGACAGGGGAGTGAAAAACTGTTTTTT.

This clone showed up just a few times. The J gene is TRBJ2-3, the V gene TRBV7-9, with 7 nucleotides matching TRBD1. The J segment lost 2 bases and the V segment lost 4 bases, leaving 6 bases of the junction unmatched. The CDR3 is 15 amino acids. Germline loops: CDR1 SEHNR, CDR2 FQNEAQ (reference sequence). CDR3 nucleotides: TGTGCCAGCAGCTCCGACAGGGAAATCACAGATACGCAGTATTTT. This encodes CASSSDREITDTQYF.

J is TRBJ1-1 and V is TRBV28; D might be TRBD1 (5 bases). V lost 7 bases and J lost 0, with 12 bases in between. There are 14 residues in the CDR3. Germline values: CDR1 MDHEN, CDR2 SYDVKM. Here the CDR3 DNA reads TGTGCCAGCATCTCAGGGCAAGTGAACACTGAAGCTTTCTTT. Encoded protein: CASISGQVNTEAFF. Variable domain in full (rest from reference TRBV28 and TRBJ1-1): DVKVTQSSRYLVKRTGEKVFLECVQDMDHENMFWYRQDPGLGLRLIYFSYDVKMKEKGDIPEGYSVSREKKERFSLILESASTNQTSMYLCASISGQVNTEAFFGQGTRLTVV.

This chain uses TRBV5-7 with TRBJ1-4, with TRBD1 matching 9 bases. TRBV5-7 has ORF status, its function being uncertain. The ends lost 5 bases at V and 0 bases at J; junction bases unmatched: 11. CDR3 size: 18 residues. CDR3: CASSRPGQGLTTNEKLFF. CDR3 nucleotides: TGTGCCAGCAGTCGTCCGGGACAGGGACTCACAACTAATGAAAAACTGTTTTTT.

The chain has TRBV5-1 and TRBJ1-6; D unclear. Between the trimmed V and J ends, which lost 0 bases and 8 bases, there was a span of 9 bases. The CDR3 runs to 14 residues. CDR1 SGHRS and CDR2 YFSETQ come from the germline V gene. This chain's CDR3 is CASSLGEADSPLHF. The CDR3 DNA follows: TGCGCCAGCAGCTTGGGGGAAGCGGATTCACCCCTCCACTTT.

The rearrangement joins TRBV7-2 to TRBJ2-7, with D perhaps TRBD1 (6 bases). V lost 5 bases, J lost 1 base, and 15 bases lay in between. The V gene's germline CDR1 is SGHTA and CDR2 FQGNSA. The CDR3 has 15 amino acids. The CDR3 region has the DNA TGTGCCAGCAGCCAGACAGGACTTCCTTCCTACGAGCAGTACTTC. Translating gives CASSQTGLPSYEQYF. The variable domain in full, with the rest retrieved from reference TRBV7-2 and TRBJ2-7, is GAGVSQSPSNKVTEKGKDVELRCDPISGHTALYWYRQSLGQGLEFLIYFQGNSAPDKSGLPSDRFSAERTGGSVSTLTIQRTQQEDSAVYLCASSQTGLPSYEQYFGPGTRLTVT.

V and J are TRBV18 and TRBJ2-6; D ambiguous. V was pared by 3 bases and J by 4 bases, with 4 bases between. The CDR3 runs 13 residues. Germline V CDR1 and CDR2: KGHSH, LQKENI. Here the CDR3 DNA reads TGTGCCAGCTCACCTCGGGGGGCCAACGTCCTGACTTTC. Its protein product is CASSPRGANVLTF.

The chain joins TRBV28 to TRBJ1-5; 7 nucleotides line up with TRBD1. V lost 6 bases to trimming and J lost 4 bases; unmatched junction nucleotides: 3. The germline V gene encodes CDR1 MDHEN and CDR2 SYDVKM. This CDR3 has 13 amino acids. CDR3 bases: TGTGCCAGCAGCGCGGGACAGAATCAGCCCCAGCATTTT. It is translated as CASSAGQNQPQHF. Based on the CDR3 plus reference TRBV28 and TRBJ1-5, the full variable domain is DVKVTQSSRYLVKRTGEKVFLECVQDMDHENMFWYRQDPGLGLRLIYFSYDVKMKEKGDIPEGYSVSREKKERFSLILESASTNQTSMYLCASSAGQNQPQHFGDGTRLSIL.

This clone was observed a single time. The V gene is TRBV9, the J gene TRBJ1-3; D ambiguous. Germline values: CDR1 SGDLS, CDR2 YYNGEE. The CDR3 consists of 16 residues. V was clipped by 4 bases and J by 4 bases, with 18 bases between them. CDR3 loop: CASSTSRSVFGNTIYF. The CDR3 DNA sequence: TGTGCCAGCAGCACTAGTCGGTCGGTCTTCGGAAACACCATATATTTT.

V is TRBV5-1 and J is TRBJ2-7; the D gene is possibly TRBD2 (5 bases). Germline V gene lookup returns CDR1 SGHRS and CDR2 YFSETQ. The CDR3 extends over 12 amino acids. Trimming left V 4 bases short and J 5 bases short, with 10 bases between. Here the CDR3 DNA reads TGCGCCAGCAGCGTAGGAGCGGACGAGCAGTACTTC. Translated, it gives CASSVGADEQYF.

V is TRBV5-6 and J is TRBJ1-1; D is perhaps TRBD1 (6 bases). The length of the CDR3 is 16 residues. Germline V gene lookup returns CDR1 SGHDT and CDR2 YYEEEE. V dropped 3 bases and J dropped 1 base, with 16 bases sitting between them. The chain's CDR3 is CASSSKGTGKNTEAFF. CDR3 nucleotide sequence: TGTGCCAGCAGCTCGAAAGGTACAGGGAAGAACACTGAAGCTTTCTTT.